Presented here are 5 T cell receptor beta chains from one specimen sequenced in a study of shared clonotypes between healthy human individuals. The naive CD8 fraction comprised CD45RO-negative cells positively selected for CCR7 and excluded terminally differentiated effector memory CD45RA+ cells. Using immunoSEQ multiplex PCR, the repertoire was profiled, and TCRdb retains in-frame clones only, with some absent. The data hold under 850,000 clones, with about 92% observed a single time. Sequencing input: naive CD8+ T cells sorted from blood. These receptors were collected from a man aged 30-40 years in good health.

Points on this clone: In the same sample, other DNA sequences code for this CDR3. The CDR3 sequence is CASSTGQGYEQYF. The CDR3 DNA reads as TGCGCCAGCAGCACCGGACAGGGATACGAGCAGTACTTC. This chain connects TRBV5-1 to TRBJ2-7; TRBD1 matches at 8 bases. The germline gives CDR1 SGHRS, CDR2 YFSETQ. This CDR3 comprises 13 residues. J was trimmed by 4 bases and V by 4 bases; bases with no gene match: 4.

This chain uses TRBV29-1 with TRBJ2-1, with TRBD2 matching 8 bases. Germline values: CDR1 SQVTM, CDR2 ANQGSEA. J lost 6 bases, V lost 5 bases, and 6 bases had no gene match. The CDR3 totals 13 residues. CDR3 loop: CSVTAGDLNEQFF. The CDR3 nucleotides read TGCAGCGTTACAGCGGGAGACCTCAATGAGCAGTTCTTC.

The chain combines TRBV30 with TRBJ1-2; 7 positions agree with TRBD1. The CDR3 runs to 14 residues. Germline CDR1 is GTSNPN and CDR2 is SVGIG (reference sequence). V lost 1 base and J lost 2; bases outside the gene matches: 4. CDR3 bases: TGTGCCTGGAGTGCTCACAGGGGAAACTATGGCTACACCTTC. Encoded protein: CAWSAHRGNYGYTF.

This clone was seen a handful of times. The V gene is TRBV6-1, the J gene TRBJ2-1, with a possible D match to TRBD2 (5 bases). Trimming cost V 0 bases and J 4 bases, with 10 bases left between them. The germline V gene encodes CDR1 MNHNS and CDR2 SASEGT. This CDR3 has 15 amino acids. In DNA, the CDR3 is TGTGCCAGCAGTGAAGCGGGAGAGGGATACAATGAGCAGTTCTTC. Translation gives CASSEAGEGYNEQFF.

The V call is TRBV7-8, the J call TRBJ2-5; 7 nucleotides agree with TRBD2. The V and J ends lost 5 bases and 3 bases, in that order; junction bases with no gene match: 6. The CDR3 covers 14 residues. Germline V gene sequence: CDR1 SGHVS, CDR2 FQNEAQ. The CDR3 sequence is CASSAPGREETQYF. CDR3 DNA sequence: TGTGCCAGCAGCGCTCCAGGGAGGGAAGAGACCCAGTACTTC.